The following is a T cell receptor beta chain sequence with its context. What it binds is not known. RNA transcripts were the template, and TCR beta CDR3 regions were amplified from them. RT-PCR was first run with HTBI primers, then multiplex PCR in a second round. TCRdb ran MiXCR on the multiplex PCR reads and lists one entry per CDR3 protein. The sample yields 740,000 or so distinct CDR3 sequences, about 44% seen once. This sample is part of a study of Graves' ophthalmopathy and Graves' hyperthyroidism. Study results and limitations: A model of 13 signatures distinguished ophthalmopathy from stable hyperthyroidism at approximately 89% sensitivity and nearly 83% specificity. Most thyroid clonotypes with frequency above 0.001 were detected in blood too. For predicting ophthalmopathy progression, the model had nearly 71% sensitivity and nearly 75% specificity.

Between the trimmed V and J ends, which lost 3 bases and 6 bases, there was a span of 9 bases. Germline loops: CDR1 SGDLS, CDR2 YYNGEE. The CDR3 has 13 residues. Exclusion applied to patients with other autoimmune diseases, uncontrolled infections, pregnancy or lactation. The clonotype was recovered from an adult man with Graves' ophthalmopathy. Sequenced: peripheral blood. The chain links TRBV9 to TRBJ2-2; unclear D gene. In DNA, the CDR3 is TGTGCCAGCAGCGAGGTAGGCTCCGGGGAGCTGTTTTTT. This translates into CASSEVGSGELFF.